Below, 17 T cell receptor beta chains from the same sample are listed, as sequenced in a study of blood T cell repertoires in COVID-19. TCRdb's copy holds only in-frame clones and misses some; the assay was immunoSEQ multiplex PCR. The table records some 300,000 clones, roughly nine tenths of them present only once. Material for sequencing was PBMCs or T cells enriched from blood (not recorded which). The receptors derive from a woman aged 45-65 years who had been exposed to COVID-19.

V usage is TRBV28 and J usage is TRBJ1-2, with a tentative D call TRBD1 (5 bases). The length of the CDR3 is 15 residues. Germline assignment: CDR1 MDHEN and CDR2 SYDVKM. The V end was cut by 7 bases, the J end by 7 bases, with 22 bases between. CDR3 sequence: CASKSDTALFFGYTF. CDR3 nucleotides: TGTGCCAGCAAGTCGGACACCGCACTTTTTTTTGGCTACACCTTC.

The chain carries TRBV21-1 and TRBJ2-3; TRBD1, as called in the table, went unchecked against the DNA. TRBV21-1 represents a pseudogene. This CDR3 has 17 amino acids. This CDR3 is CASSNKTHRGTADTQYF. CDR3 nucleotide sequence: TGTGCCAGCAGCAACAAAACGCACAGAGGGACAGCAGATACGCAGTATTTT.

The CDR3 sequence: CASSQRTGSPIVDTGELFF. The CDR3, as DNA: TGTGCCAGCAGCCAACGGACAGGGTCGCCGATAGTTGACACCGGGGAGCTGTTTTTT. The chain employs TRBV28 and TRBJ2-2; 8 bases are shared with TRBD1. The CDR3 length is 19 residues. The junction had 18 bases not matched to a gene; V was cut back by 6 bases and J by 3 bases. Germline CDR1 is MDHEN and CDR2 is SYDVKM.

CDR3 DNA: TGTGCCAGCAGCTTCGATCCAACTACCGCGAACACCGGGGAGCTGTTTTTT. It translates to CASSFDPTTANTGELFF. V gene TRBV11-3 combines with J gene TRBJ2-2; D not resolved. The CDR3 sequence is 17 residues long. From germline, CDR1 is SGHNT and CDR2 YENEEA. V was shortened by 3 bases and J by 0 bases, with 14 bases between the two germline ends. The entire variable domain, with the rest obtained from reference TRBV11-3 and TRBJ2-2, is as follows: EAGVVQSPRYKIIEKKQPVAFWCNPISGHNTLYWYLQNLGQGPELLIRYENEEAVDDSQLPKDRFSAERLKGVDSTLKIQPAELGDSAVYLCASSFDPTTANTGELFFGEGSRLTVL.

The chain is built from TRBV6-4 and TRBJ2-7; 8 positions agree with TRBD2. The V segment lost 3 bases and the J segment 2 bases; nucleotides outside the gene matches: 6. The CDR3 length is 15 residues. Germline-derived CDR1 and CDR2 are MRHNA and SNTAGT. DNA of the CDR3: TGTGCCAGCAGTGAATTTAGCGGGGCCGCCTACGAGCAGTACTTC. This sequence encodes CASSEFSGAAYEQYF.

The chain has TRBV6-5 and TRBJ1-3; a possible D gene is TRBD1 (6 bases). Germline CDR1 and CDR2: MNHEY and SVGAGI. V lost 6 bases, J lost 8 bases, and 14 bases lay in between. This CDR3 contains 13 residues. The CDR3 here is CASSRGQGYTIYF. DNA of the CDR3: TGTGCCAGCAGCCGCGGTCAGGGGTACACCATATATTTT.

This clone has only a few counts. CDR3 sequence: CSVGRGTDTQYF. The DNA for the CDR3 is TGCAGCGTGGGGCGAGGCACAGATACGCAGTATTTT. The chain recombines TRBV29-1 with TRBJ2-3, with D maybe TRBD1 (5 bases). CDR1 SQVTM and CDR2 ANQGSEA come from the germline V gene. Trimming left V 6 bases short and J 1 base short, with 8 bases between. The CDR3 loop spans 12 amino acids.

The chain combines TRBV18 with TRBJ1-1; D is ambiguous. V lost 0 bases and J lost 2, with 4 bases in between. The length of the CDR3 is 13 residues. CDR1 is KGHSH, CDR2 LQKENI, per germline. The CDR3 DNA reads TGTGCCAGCTCACCACCGTTAAACACTGAAGCTTTCTTT. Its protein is CASSPPLNTEAFF.

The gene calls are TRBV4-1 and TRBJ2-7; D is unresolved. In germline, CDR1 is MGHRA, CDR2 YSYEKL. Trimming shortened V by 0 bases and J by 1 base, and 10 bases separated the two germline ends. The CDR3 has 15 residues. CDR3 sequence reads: CASSQDFDRSYEQYF. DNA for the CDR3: TGCGCCAGCAGCCAAGATTTTGATAGATCCTACGAGCAGTACTTC.

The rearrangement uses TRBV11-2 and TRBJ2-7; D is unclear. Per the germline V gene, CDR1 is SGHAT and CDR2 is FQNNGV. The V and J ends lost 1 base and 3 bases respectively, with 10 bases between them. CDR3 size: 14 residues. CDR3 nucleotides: TGTGCCAGCAGCTTAGGAGATTCTTTCTACGAGCAGTACTTC. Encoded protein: CASSLGDSFYEQYF. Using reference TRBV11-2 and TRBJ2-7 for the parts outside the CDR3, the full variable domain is EAGVAQSPRYKIIEKRQSVAFWCNPISGHATLYWYQQILGQGPKLLIQFQNNGVVDDSQLPKDRFSAERLKGVDSTLKIQPAKLEDSAVYLCASSLGDSFYEQYFGPGTRLTVT.

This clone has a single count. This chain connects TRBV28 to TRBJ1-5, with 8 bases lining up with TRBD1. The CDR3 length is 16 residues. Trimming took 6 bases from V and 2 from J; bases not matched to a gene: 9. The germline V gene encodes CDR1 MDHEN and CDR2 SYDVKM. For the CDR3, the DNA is TGTGCCAGCAGATCCCCAGGGGGCTTCGGCAATCAGCCCCAGCATTTT. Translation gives CASRSPGGFGNQPQHF.

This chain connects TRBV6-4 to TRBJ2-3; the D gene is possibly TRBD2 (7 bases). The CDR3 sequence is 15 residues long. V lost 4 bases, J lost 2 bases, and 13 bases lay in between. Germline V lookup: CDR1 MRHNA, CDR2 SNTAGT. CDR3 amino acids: CASSVGGASTDTQYF. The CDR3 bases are TGTGCCAGCAGTGTAGGGGGGGCCTCCACAGATACGCAGTATTTT.

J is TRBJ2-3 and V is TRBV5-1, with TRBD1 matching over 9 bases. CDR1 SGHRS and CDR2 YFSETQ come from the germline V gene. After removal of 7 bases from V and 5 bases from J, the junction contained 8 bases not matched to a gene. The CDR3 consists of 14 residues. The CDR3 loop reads CASLRDREGDTQYF. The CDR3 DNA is TGCGCCAGCTTGAGGGACAGGGAGGGAGATACGCAGTATTTT.

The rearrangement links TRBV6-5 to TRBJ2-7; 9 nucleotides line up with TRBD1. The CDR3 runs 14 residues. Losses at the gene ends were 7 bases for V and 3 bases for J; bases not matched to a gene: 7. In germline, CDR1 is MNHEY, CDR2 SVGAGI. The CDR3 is CASKTGTGSYEQYF. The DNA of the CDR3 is TGTGCCAGCAAAACCGGGACAGGGAGCTACGAGCAGTACTTC.

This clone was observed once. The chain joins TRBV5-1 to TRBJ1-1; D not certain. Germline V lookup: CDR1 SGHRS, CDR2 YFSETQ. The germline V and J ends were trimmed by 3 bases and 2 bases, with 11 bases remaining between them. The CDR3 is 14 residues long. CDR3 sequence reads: CASSSGLSNTEAFF. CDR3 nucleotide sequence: TGCGCCAGCAGCTCGGGTCTCTCCAACACTGAAGCTTTCTTT.

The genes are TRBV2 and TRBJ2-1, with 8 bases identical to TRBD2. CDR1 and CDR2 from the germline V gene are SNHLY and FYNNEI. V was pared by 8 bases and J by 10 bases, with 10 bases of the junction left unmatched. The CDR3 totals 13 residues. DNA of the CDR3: TGTGCCAGCTACCGGGGGGGCGTCCGGGAGCAGTTCTTC. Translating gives CASYRGGVREQFF.

The CDR3 protein is CASGDSVYGYTF. The CDR3 DNA reads as TGTGCTAGTGGAGACAGCGTCTATGGCTACACCTTC. V and J are TRBV12-5 and TRBJ1-2, with D possibly being TRBD1 (5 bases). Between the trimmed V and J ends, which lost 6 bases and 4 bases, there was a span of 9 bases. CDR3 length: 12 residues. The germline gives CDR1 LGHNT, CDR2 FRNRAP.